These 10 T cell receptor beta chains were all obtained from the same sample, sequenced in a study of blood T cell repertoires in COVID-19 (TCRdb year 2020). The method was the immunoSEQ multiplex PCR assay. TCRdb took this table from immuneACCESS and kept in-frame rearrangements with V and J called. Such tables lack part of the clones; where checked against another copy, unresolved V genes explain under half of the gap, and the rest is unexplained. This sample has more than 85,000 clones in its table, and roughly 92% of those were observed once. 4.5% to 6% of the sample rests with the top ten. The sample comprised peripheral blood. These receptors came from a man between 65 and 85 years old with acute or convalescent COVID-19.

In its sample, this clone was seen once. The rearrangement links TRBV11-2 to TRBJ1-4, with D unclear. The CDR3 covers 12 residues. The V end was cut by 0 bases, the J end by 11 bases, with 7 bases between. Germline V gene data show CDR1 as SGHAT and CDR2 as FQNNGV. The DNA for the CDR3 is TGTGCCAGCAGCTTAGAGGCGGGGAAACTGTTTTTT. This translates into CASSLEAGKLFF.

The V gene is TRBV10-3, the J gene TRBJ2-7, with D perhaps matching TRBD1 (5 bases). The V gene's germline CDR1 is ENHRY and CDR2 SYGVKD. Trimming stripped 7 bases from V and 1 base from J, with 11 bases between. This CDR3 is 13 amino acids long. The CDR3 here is CAIKNDRSYEQYF. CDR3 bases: TGTGCCATCAAAAACGACAGATCCTACGAGCAGTACTTC.

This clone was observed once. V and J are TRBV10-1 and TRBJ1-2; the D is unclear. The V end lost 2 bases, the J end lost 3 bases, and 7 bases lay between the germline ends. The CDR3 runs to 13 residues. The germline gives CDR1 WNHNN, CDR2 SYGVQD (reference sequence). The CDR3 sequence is CASSEMGDYGYTF. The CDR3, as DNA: TGCGCCAGCAGTGAGATGGGAGACTATGGCTACACCTTC.

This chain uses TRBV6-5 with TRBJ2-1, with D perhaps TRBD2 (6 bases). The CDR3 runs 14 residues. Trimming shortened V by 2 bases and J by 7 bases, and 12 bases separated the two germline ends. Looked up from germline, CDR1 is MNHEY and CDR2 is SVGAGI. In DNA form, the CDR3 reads TGTGCCAGCAGTTACGGACTACCCCAAAATGAGCAGTTCTTC. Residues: CASSYGLPQNEQFF.

The CDR3 coding sequence is TGCGCCAGCAGCCAAGATGCGTTGTATGGCTACACCTTC. Amino acid sequence: CASSQDALYGYTF. V gene TRBV4-3 combines with J gene TRBJ1-2; no firm D call. In germline, CDR1 is LGHNA, CDR2 YSLEER. CDR3 length: 13 amino acids. The V and J ends lost 0 bases and 5 bases respectively, with 7 bases between them.

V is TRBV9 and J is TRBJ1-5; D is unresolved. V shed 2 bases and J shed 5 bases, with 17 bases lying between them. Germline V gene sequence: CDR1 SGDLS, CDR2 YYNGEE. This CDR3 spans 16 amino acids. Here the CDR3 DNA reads TGTGCCAGCAGCGTCCCCCGAACAAAACGCTATCAGCCCCAGCATTTT. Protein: CASSVPRTKRYQPQHF.

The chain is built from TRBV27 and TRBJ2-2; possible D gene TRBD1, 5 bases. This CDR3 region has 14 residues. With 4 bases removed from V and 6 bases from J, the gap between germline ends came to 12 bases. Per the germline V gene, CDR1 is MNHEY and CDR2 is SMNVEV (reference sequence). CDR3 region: CASSSLGLAGELFF. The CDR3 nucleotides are TGTGCCAGCAGTTCCCTGGGGCTGGCCGGGGAGCTGTTTTTT.

This chain's CDR3 is CASSLGGGDPYEQYF. The CDR3 DNA is TGTGCCAGCAGTTTGGGCGGGGGTGACCCCTACGAGCAGTACTTC. The chain employs TRBV28 and TRBJ2-7; TRBD2 matches at 7 bases. Germline CDR1 reads MDHEN; CDR2 reads SYDVKM. The CDR3 covers 15 residues. V lost 3 bases to trimming and J lost 2 bases; unmatched junction nucleotides: 7.

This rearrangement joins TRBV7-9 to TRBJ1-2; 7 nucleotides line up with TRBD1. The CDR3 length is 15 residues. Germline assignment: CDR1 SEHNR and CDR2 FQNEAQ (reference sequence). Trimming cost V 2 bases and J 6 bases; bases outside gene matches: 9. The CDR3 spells CASSLMGQLKDGYTF. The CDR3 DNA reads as TGTGCCAGCAGCTTAATGGGACAGTTAAAGGATGGCTACACCTTC.

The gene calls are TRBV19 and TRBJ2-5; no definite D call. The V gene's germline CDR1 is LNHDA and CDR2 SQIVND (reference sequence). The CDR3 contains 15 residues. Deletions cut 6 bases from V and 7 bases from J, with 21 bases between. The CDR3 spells CASRPLGTRWSTQYF. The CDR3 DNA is TGTGCCAGTAGACCCCTAGGTACTCGATGGTCGACCCAGTACTTC.